This is a list of T cell receptor beta chains from one sample in a study of shared clonotypes between healthy human individuals. The protocol was immunoSEQ multiplex PCR, while the TCRdb copy is restricted to in-frame clones and leaves out a portion. The data hold about 2 million clones, with around 95% observed a single time. Sequencing was carried out using naive CD4+ T cells sorted from blood. The receptors originated from a young man in good health. Both conserved end residues are part of each CDR3. The order of the fields is V gene, clone size, J gene, D gene, CDR3 DNA, CDR3 protein. A D gene is named only where the DNA matches it firmly. Expanded clones get a size class; other rows say once, few or many, or leave the size out.

V gene: TRBV6-1
clone size: NA
J gene: TRBJ2-5
D gene: NA
CDR3 DNA: TGTGCCAGCAGTGTGGGCGTGGGTAAGGGGGAAGAGACCCAGTACTTC
CDR3 protein: CASSVGVGKGEETQYF

V gene: TRBV4-1
clone size: NA
J gene: TRBJ2-7
D gene: TRBD1
CDR3 DNA: TGCGCCAGCAGCCAAGGGGACAGGGGGTTGAACTACGAGCAGTACTTC
CDR3 protein: CASSQGDRGLNYEQYF

V gene: TRBV29-1
clone size: NA
J gene: TRBJ1-5
D gene: NA
CDR3 DNA: TGCAGCGTTGAGGAGGGGGATCAGCCCCAGCATTTT
CDR3 protein: CSVEEGDQPQHF

V gene: TRBV10-3
clone size: NA
J gene: TRBJ1-1
D gene: NA
CDR3 DNA: TGTGCCATCAGTGAACCCGGGGCAGGGGAAGGGAACACTGAAGCTTTCTTT
CDR3 protein: CAISEPGAGEGNTEAFF

V gene: TRBV11-2
clone size: few
J gene: TRBJ2-5
D gene: NA
CDR3 DNA: TGTGCCAGCAGCTTAGGGATCCAAGAGACCCAGTACTTC
CDR3 protein: CASSLGIQETQYF

V gene: TRBV5-1
clone size: NA
J gene: TRBJ1-6
D gene: NA
CDR3 DNA: TGCGCCAGCAGCTTGGGAACAGGAGGAACCGCCAATAATTCACCCCTCCACTTT
CDR3 protein: CASSLGTGGTANNSPLHF

V gene: TRBV27
clone size: NA
J gene: TRBJ2-1
D gene: NA
CDR3 DNA: TGTGCCAGCAGTTCAACAGGTAGGGAGGTCTTC
CDR3 protein: CASSSTGREVF

V gene: TRBV6-1
clone size: NA
J gene: TRBJ1-2
D gene: NA
CDR3 DNA: TGTGCCAGCAGTGAACCCGGACGGGGCTATGGCTACACCTTC
CDR3 protein: CASSEPGRGYGYTF

V gene: TRBV6-1
clone size: NA
J gene: TRBJ1-6
D gene: TRBD1
CDR3 DNA: TGTGCCAGCATCGCTTTGAGGGACAGTAATTCACCCCTCCACTTT
CDR3 protein: CASIALRDSNSPLHF

V gene: TRBV7-9
clone size: NA
J gene: TRBJ2-5
D gene: NA
CDR3 DNA: TGTGCCAGCAGCTTATCAAGCGGAGGAGGGGAGACCCAGTACTTC
CDR3 protein: CASSLSSGGGETQYF

V gene: TRBV27
clone size: once
J gene: TRBJ2-7
D gene: NA
CDR3 DNA: TGTGCCAGCAGTTTATCAAGGGGGGGGACGCTGGGCTCCTACGAGCAGTACTTC
CDR3 protein: CASSLSRGGTLGSYEQYF

V gene: TRBV7-6
clone size: NA
J gene: TRBJ2-5
D gene: NA
CDR3 DNA: TGTGCCAGCAGCGCACAAGAGACCCAGTACTTC
CDR3 protein: CASSAQETQYF

V gene: TRBV19
clone size: NA
J gene: TRBJ1-5
D gene: NA
CDR3 DNA: TGTGCCAGTAGGAAAGACTCGAGGGGGGGAGAGCAGCCCCAGCATTTT
CDR3 protein: CASRKDSRGGEQPQHF

V gene: TRBV5-4
clone size: NA
J gene: TRBJ2-1
D gene: TRBD2
CDR3 DNA: TGTGCCAGCACTACTAGCGGGGGGGCAAATGAGCAGTTCTTC
CDR3 protein: CASTTSGGANEQFF

V gene: TRBV5-1
clone size: NA
J gene: TRBJ2-3
D gene: NA
CDR3 DNA: TGCGCCAGCAGCGGGGGGACAGCCCTAAGCACAGATACGCAGTATTTT
CDR3 protein: CASSGGTALSTDTQYF

V gene: TRBV30
clone size: NA
J gene: TRBJ1-4
D gene: NA
CDR3 DNA: TGTGCCTGGAGTGGAATGAGGGCTGAAAAACTGTTTTTT
CDR3 protein: CAWSGMRAEKLFF

V gene: TRBV9
clone size: once
J gene: TRBJ2-1
D gene: TRBD2
CDR3 DNA: TGTGCCAGCAGCGCTAGCGGTAACTCCTACAATGAGCAGTTCTTC
CDR3 protein: CASSASGNSYNEQFF

V gene: TRBV11-2
clone size: NA
J gene: TRBJ2-2
D gene: TRBD2
CDR3 DNA: TGTGCCAGCAGCCTTCTGACTAGCGGAGCCACCGGGGAGCTGTTTTTT
CDR3 protein: CASSLLTSGATGELFF

V gene: TRBV19
clone size: NA
J gene: TRBJ2-1
D gene: TRBD1
CDR3 DNA: TGTGCCAGTAGTATTGACAGGGGGCCTTTTCATGAGCAGTTCTTC
CDR3 protein: CASSIDRGPFHEQFF

V gene: TRBV6-1
clone size: NA
J gene: TRBJ2-7
D gene: NA
CDR3 DNA: TGTGCCAGCAGTCCCATGGTGTCCTCCTACGAGCAGTACTTC
CDR3 protein: CASSPMVSSYEQYF

V gene: TRBV9
clone size: once
J gene: TRBJ2-7
D gene: TRBD1
CDR3 DNA: TGTGCCAGCAGTCCCGGGACAGGGGGCATCAACGAGCAGTACTTC
CDR3 protein: CASSPGTGGINEQYF

V gene: TRBV4-3
clone size: NA
J gene: TRBJ1-6
D gene: NA
CDR3 DNA: TGCGCCAGCAGCCAAGAACATGGGACTTTCTATAATTCACCCCTCCACTTT
CDR3 protein: CASSQEHGTFYNSPLHF

V gene: TRBV7-2
clone size: NA
J gene: TRBJ2-3
D gene: TRBD1
CDR3 DNA: TGTGCCAGCAGCTCAATGGGACAGGGGGTCACAGATACGCAGTATTTT
CDR3 protein: CASSSMGQGVTDTQYF

V gene: TRBV18
clone size: NA
J gene: TRBJ1-3
D gene: TRBD1
CDR3 DNA: TGTGCCAGCTCACCAATTCCGGGACAGGGGGCTTCTTCTGGAAACACCATATATTTT
CDR3 protein: CASSPIPGQGASSGNTIYF

V gene: TRBV5-6
clone size: NA
J gene: TRBJ1-2
D gene: TRBD1
CDR3 DNA: TGTGCCAGCAGCGCCCGACAGGGGGTGACCACTAACTATGGCTACACCTTC
CDR3 protein: CASSARQGVTTNYGYTF

V gene: TRBV5-1
clone size: few
J gene: TRBJ2-7
D gene: NA
CDR3 DNA: TGCGCCAGCAGCTTGGAGCAGGGCGGCGAGCAGTACTTC
CDR3 protein: CASSLEQGGEQYF

V gene: TRBV5-6
clone size: NA
J gene: TRBJ2-6
D gene: NA
CDR3 DNA: TGTGCCAGCAGCGTCCCGGGACTGCGGCGTGGGGCCAACGTCCTGACTTTC
CDR3 protein: CASSVPGLRRGANVLTF

V gene: TRBV2
clone size: NA
J gene: TRBJ1-1
D gene: TRBD1
CDR3 DNA: TGTGCCAGCAGGACAGGGGCGTTGAACACTGAAGCTTTCTTT
CDR3 protein: CASRTGALNTEAFF

V gene: TRBV7-6
clone size: NA
J gene: TRBJ1-6
D gene: NA
CDR3 DNA: TGTGCCAGCAGCTTAGACAGCAATTCACCCCTCCACTTT
CDR3 protein: CASSLDSNSPLHF

V gene: TRBV7-2
clone size: NA
J gene: TRBJ2-7
D gene: NA
CDR3 DNA: TGTGCCAGCAGCTTAGCGTGGCCAGGGCCTTACTACGAGCAGTACTTC
CDR3 protein: CASSLAWPGPYYEQYF

V gene: TRBV7-9
clone size: NA
J gene: TRBJ1-6
D gene: NA
CDR3 DNA: TGTGCCAGCAGCTTAGGGGGGGACCCAAATTCACCCCTCCACTTT
CDR3 protein: CASSLGGDPNSPLHF

V gene: TRBV11-3
clone size: NA
J gene: TRBJ1-3
D gene: NA
CDR3 DNA: TGTGCCAGCAGCCCGGACAGCCGCTCTGGAAACACCATATATTTT
CDR3 protein: CASSPDSRSGNTIYF

V gene: TRBV19
clone size: NA
J gene: TRBJ1-1
D gene: TRBD1
CDR3 DNA: TGTGCCAGTAAAAGACAGGGGCTAGGGCTCCCAGAAGCTTTCTTT
CDR3 protein: CASKRQGLGLPEAFF

V gene: TRBV5-1
clone size: NA
J gene: TRBJ1-1
D gene: TRBD1
CDR3 DNA: TGCGCCAGCAGCTCGGGACAGGGTGAATTGGAAGCTTTCTTT
CDR3 protein: CASSSGQGELEAFF

V gene: TRBV7-8
clone size: NA
J gene: TRBJ1-1
D gene: TRBD1
CDR3 DNA: TGTGCCAGCAGCTTAGTTCAGGGGGTGGGAGGCACTGAAGCTTTCTTT
CDR3 protein: CASSLVQGVGGTEAFF

V gene: TRBV28
clone size: once
J gene: TRBJ1-4
D gene: TRBD1
CDR3 DNA: TGTGCCAGCAGTTTCGACAGGGCTGGGACTAATGAAAAACTGTTTTTT
CDR3 protein: CASSFDRAGTNEKLFF

V gene: TRBV28
clone size: NA
J gene: TRBJ2-5
D gene: TRBD2
CDR3 DNA: TGTGCCAGCAGTTTGGTCGGGAGGGTGAGAGAGACCCAGTACTTC
CDR3 protein: CASSLVGRVRETQYF

V gene: TRBV6-1
clone size: NA
J gene: TRBJ2-3
D gene: NA
CDR3 DNA: TGTGCCAGCAGGATTCCTAATACTCCAGATACGCAGTATTTT
CDR3 protein: CASRIPNTPDTQYF

V gene: TRBV18
clone size: NA
J gene: TRBJ2-7
D gene: TRBD1
CDR3 DNA: TGTGCCAGCTCACAGAAGACAGGGAAGAACGAGCAGTACTTC
CDR3 protein: CASSQKTGKNEQYF

V gene: TRBV6-1
clone size: NA
J gene: TRBJ1-5
D gene: TRBD1
CDR3 DNA: TGTGCCAGCAGTGATGCCCTAGGACAGGGTCACCCTAGCAATCAGCCCCAGCATTTT
CDR3 protein: CASSDALGQGHPSNQPQHF

V gene: TRBV6-1
clone size: NA
J gene: TRBJ1-5
D gene: NA
CDR3 DNA: TGTGCCAGCAGTGAACTGGCAGGTAGCAATCAGCCCCAGCATTTT
CDR3 protein: CASSELAGSNQPQHF

V gene: TRBV7-2
clone size: once
J gene: TRBJ1-1
D gene: NA
CDR3 DNA: TGTGCCAGCAGCTTAGCAGGGATGGTCACTGAAGCTTTCTTT
CDR3 protein: CASSLAGMVTEAFF

V gene: TRBV30
clone size: once
J gene: TRBJ1-1
D gene: NA
CDR3 DNA: TGTGCCTGGAGTCGGAACAGGGTGACGGGCACTGAAGCTTTCTTT
CDR3 protein: CAWSRNRVTGTEAFF

V gene: TRBV6-1
clone size: once
J gene: TRBJ2-1
D gene: TRBD2
CDR3 DNA: TGTGCCAGCAGTGAATTGGGACTAGGGGCGAATGAGCAGTTCTTC
CDR3 protein: CASSELGLGANEQFF

V gene: TRBV25-1
clone size: NA
J gene: TRBJ1-4
D gene: NA
CDR3 DNA: TGTGCCAGCAGTGAGTCCGGGACACCCAACGAAAAACTGTTTTTT
CDR3 protein: CASSESGTPNEKLFF

V gene: TRBV21-1
clone size: NA
J gene: TRBJ1-2
D gene: NA
CDR3 DNA: TGTGCCAGCAGCTGCCGACAGGGAGCCGACTATGGCTACACCTTC
CDR3 protein: CASSCRQGADYGYTF

V gene: TRBV7-2
clone size: NA
J gene: TRBJ2-7
D gene: TRBD1
CDR3 DNA: TGTGCCAGCAGCCCCGGACAGGGTCGTTCCTACGAGCAGTACTTC
CDR3 protein: CASSPGQGRSYEQYF

V gene: TRBV2
clone size: NA
J gene: TRBJ2-7
D gene: TRBD1
CDR3 DNA: TGTGCCAGCAGCGGGATCGACAGGGGCTACGAGCAGTACTTC
CDR3 protein: CASSGIDRGYEQYF

V gene: TRBV28
clone size: NA
J gene: TRBJ1-6
D gene: NA
CDR3 DNA: TGTGCCGGTCAGGGTAGGAATTCACCCCTCCACTTT
CDR3 protein: CAGQGRNSPLHF

V gene: TRBV7-2
clone size: NA
J gene: TRBJ2-3
D gene: TRBD2
CDR3 DNA: TGTGCCAGCAGCTCTGGTCTAGCGGGAAGCTCGCAGTATTTT
CDR3 protein: CASSSGLAGSSQYF

V gene: TRBV30
clone size: NA
J gene: TRBJ1-3
D gene: NA
CDR3 DNA: TGTGCCTGGGTCACTCCAGGGAGCCCCGGAAACACCATATATTTT
CDR3 protein: CAWVTPGSPGNTIYF

V gene: TRBV6-5
clone size: NA
J gene: TRBJ1-6
D gene: NA
CDR3 DNA: TGTGCCAGCGGGACCGCGAATTCACCCCTCCACTTT
CDR3 protein: CASGTANSPLHF

V gene: TRBV11-2
clone size: NA
J gene: TRBJ1-3
D gene: NA
CDR3 DNA: TGTGCCAGCAGCGGGAGTCTCTCTGGAAACACCATATATTTT
CDR3 protein: CASSGSLSGNTIYF